These T cell receptor beta chains were read from a single sample in a study of CD8 T cells in Susac syndrome. In TCRdb, the immunoSEQ multiplex PCR reads were re-called with MiXCR into one record per CDR3 protein. Here the sample spans about 76,000 distinct CDR3 sequences, 93% being singletons. The sequencing input was CD8+ T cells from PBMCs. The source of these receptors is a human donor with Susac syndrome. CDR3s include the opening cysteine and the closing phenylalanine or tryptophan. A D gene is named only where the DNA matches it firmly. Rows give clone size only sometimes, using once, few, many, or a class for an expanded clone.

j_call | clone_size | d_call | v_call | cdr3_aa | cdr3_nt
TRBJ2-2 | once | - | TRBV27 | CASSLTGPQDTGELFF | TGTGCCAGCAGTTTAACAGGACCTCAGGACACCGGGGAGCTGTTTTTT
TRBJ1-2 | - | - | TRBV15 | CATNQGGDYGYTF | TGTGCCACCAATCAAGGGGGTGACTATGGCTACACCTTC
TRBJ2-1 | - | - | TRBV18 | CASSPQGYTYNEQFF | TGTGCCAGCTCACCACAGGGGTATACCTACAATGAGCAGTTCTTC
TRBJ2-1 | - | TRBD2 | TRBV12-3/TRBV12-4 | CASSFASGLNEQFF | TGTGCCAGCAGTTTTGCTAGCGGGTTGAATGAGCAGTTCTTC
TRBJ2-3 | - | - | TRBV2 | CASSEGNTDTQYF | TGTGCCAGCAGTGAAGGGAACACAGATACGCAGTATTTT
TRBJ2-7 | - | TRBD2 | TRBV5-1 | CASSSGTSGLSYEQYF | TGCGCCAGCAGTTCAGGGACTAGCGGGCTCTCCTACGAGCAGTACTTC
TRBJ2-1 | - | TRBD2 | TRBV6-2/TRBV6-3 | CASTFSPQAGGSFNEQFF | TGTGCCAGCACCTTTAGCCCCCAAGCGGGAGGAAGTTTCAATGAGCAGTTCTTC
TRBJ2-7 | - | TRBD2 | TRBV6-4 | CASSPPGLAEGNSYEQYF | TGTGCCAGCAGTCCACCGGGACTAGCGGAAGGGAACTCCTACGAGCAGTACTTC
TRBJ2-5 | - | TRBD1 | TRBV6-5 | CASSSAGTAGAETQYF | TGTGCCAGCAGTTCGGCCGGGACAGCTGGGGCAGAGACCCAGTACTTC
TRBJ2-1 | - | - | TRBV7-9 | CASSEPNPTSSYNEQFF | TGTGCCAGCAGCGAGCCGAACCCGACCAGCTCCTACAATGAGCAGTTCTTC
TRBJ2-7 | few | - | TRBV20-1 | CSARQASSYEQYF | TGCAGTGCTAGACAGGCGTCTTCCTACGAGCAGTACTTC
TRBJ2-7 | - | TRBD2 | TRBV3-1 | CASSQDREGYEQYF | TGTGCCAGCAGCCAAGATCGGGAGGGTTACGAGCAGTACTTC
TRBJ2-2 | - | - | TRBV6-2/TRBV6-3 | CASSYGLMNTGELFF | TGTGCCAGCAGTTATGGGCTAATGAACACCGGGGAGCTGTTTTTT
TRBJ1-3 | - | - | TRBV25-1 | CASSERDRISGNTIYF | TGTGCCAGCAGTGAGCGGGACCGGATCTCTGGAAACACCATATATTTT
TRBJ2-5 | - | - | TRBV7-9 | CASSFEEGETQYF | TGTGCCAGCAGCTTTGAGGAGGGAGAGACCCAGTACTTC
TRBJ2-2 | - | - | TRBV9 | CASSVTGGTNTGELFF | TGTGCCAGCAGCGTGACGGGCGGGACTAACACCGGGGAGCTGTTTTTT
TRBJ1-1 | - | TRBD1 | TRBV7-9 | CASSTGDRYTEAFF | TGTGCCAGCAGCACAGGGGATCGTTACACTGAAGCTTTCTTT
TRBJ1-2 | once | - | TRBV30 | CAWSGADGYTF | TGTGCCTGGAGTGGGGCCGATGGCTACACCTTC
TRBJ2-7 | - | - | TRBV18 | CASSPGLEPYF | TGTGCCAGCTCACCAGGGTTAGAACCGTACTTC
TRBJ2-1 | - | TRBD2 | TRBV2 | CASSEALLAGGQDEQFF | TGTGCCAGCAGTGAAGCGCTTCTAGCGGGGGGGCAGGATGAGCAGTTCTTC
TRBJ2-6 | - | - | TRBV21-1 | CASNPKDREAWANVLTF | TGTGCCAGCAACCCTAAGGACAGGGAGGCTTGGGCCAACGTCCTGACTTTC
TRBJ2-1 | - | TRBD2 | TRBV11-3 | CASSLSSGDNNEQFF | TGTGCCAGCAGCTTAAGTAGCGGGGACAACAATGAGCAGTTCTTC
TRBJ2-1 | - | - | TRBV9 | CASSVGRYYNEQFF | TGTGCCAGCAGCGTAGGGCGGTATTACAATGAGCAGTTCTTC
TRBJ2-7 | - | TRBD1 | TRBV7-9 | CASSGKPGQGNEQYF | TGTGCCAGCAGCGGAAAACCGGGACAGGGAAACGAGCAGTACTTC
TRBJ2-1 | - | TRBD2 | TRBV5-4 | CASSPTSPSYNEQFF | TGTGCCAGCAGCCCGACTAGCCCCTCCTACAATGAGCAGTTCTTC
TRBJ2-1 | - | - | TRBV29-1 | CSVLLGGGEQFF | TGCAGCGTTCTACTGGGGGGCGGTGAGCAGTTCTTC
TRBJ1-3 | - | - | TRBV10-3 | CAISADPRGSGNTIYF | TGTGCCATCAGTGCCGACCCTAGGGGCTCTGGAAACACCATATATTTT
TRBJ1-1 | - | - | TRBV20-1 | CSARDRRGLNTEAFF | TGCAGTGCTAGAGATCGAAGGGGTTTGAACACTGAAGCTTTCTTT
TRBJ2-1 | - | TRBD2 | TRBV29-1 | CSAAGGTDEQFF | TGCAGTGCAGCGGGAGGGACAGATGAGCAGTTCTTC
TRBJ1-4 | - | TRBD1 | TRBV5-4 | CASSLAAGQGSEKLFF | TGTGCCAGCAGCTTGGCCGCGGGACAGGGTTCGGAAAAACTGTTTTTT
TRBJ2-3 | - | - | TRBV9 | CASSVGEGGDTQYF | TGTGCCAGCAGCGTAGGCGAAGGGGGAGATACGCAGTATTTT
TRBJ2-7 | - | - | TRBV6-5 | CASRNQGQRQYF | TGTGCCAGCAGAAACCAGGGACAAAGGCAGTACTTC
TRBJ2-7 | few | - | TRBV28 | CASSPSPYEQYF | TGTGCCAGCAGTCCCTCACCCTACGAGCAGTACTTC
TRBJ1-4 | - | - | TRBV4-2 | CASSQDRTVDEKLFF | TGTGCCAGCAGCCAAGACCGGACAGTTGATGAAAAACTGTTTTTT
TRBJ2-1 | - | TRBD2 | TRBV9 | CASSTSHLAGAYNEQFF | TGTGCCAGCAGCACTAGTCACCTAGCGGGAGCCTACAATGAGCAGTTCTTC
TRBJ1-1 | - | - | TRBV7-2 | CASSFGRGAFF | TGTGCCAGCAGCTTCGGGAGGGGGGCTTTCTTT
TRBJ1-2 | - | TRBD1 | TRBV20-1 | CSSTGGAGYGYTF | TGCAGTTCGACAGGGGGCGCTGGATATGGCTACACCTTC
TRBJ2-1 | - | TRBD1 | TRBV19 | CASSISGQGARAYNEQFF | TGTGCCAGTAGTATATCGGGACAGGGGGCGCGGGCCTACAATGAGCAGTTCTTC
TRBJ2-7 | - | - | TRBV21-1 | CASSKIAEDRGRPYEQYF | TGTGCCAGCAGCAAAATTGCTGAAGACAGGGGGCGCCCGTACGAGCAGTACTTC